This TCR beta chain was sequenced in a study of regulatory T cells in long-lasting Graves disease. Time point defined: newly diagnosed GD, antithyroid drugs for less than 3 months. There was RNA extracted from PBMCs, and the TCR library was made from it. Deletions cut 3 bases from V and 15 bases from J, with 10 bases between. CDR1 is SGDLS and CDR2 is YYNGEE in the germline V gene. CDR3 size: 11 residues. In this sample, this clonotype turned up many times. Sequencing libraries for TCR beta were prepared with iRepertoire HTBI primers and Arm-PCR of CDR3 regions. TCRdb ran MiXCR on the multiplex PCR reads and lists one entry per CDR3 protein. The data show hundreds of thousands of distinct CDR3 sequences, with about 15% seen just once and about 8.2% held by the top ten. These same data were also listed under a study on T cells in Graves' hyperthyroidism and ophthalmopathy. That publication notes: Among the patients, aged 18 to 65, hyperthyroidism was newly diagnosed and had lasted under 2 months. The HTBI set primed first-round TCR CDR3 RT-PCR. Separating ophthalmopathy from stable hyperthyroidism was achieved by a 13 V-J model.

The clonotype originates from a woman aged 40 to 50 with Graves disease. This sequence joins TRBV9 and TRBJ1-6, with D unclear. The sample in question was peripheral blood mononuclear cells (PBMCs), obtained at new diagnosis, from a patient treated with antithyroid drugs. The CDR3, as DNA: TGTGCCAGCAGCGCCGGTGGCCTCCTCCACTTT. Protein sequence: CASSAGGLLHF.